This T cell receptor (beta chain) was obtained from a study of blood T cells in healthy people across ages. Whole-study findings and limits: In older individuals, TCR beta diversity per million T cells was lower, falling roughly linearly with age.

Looked up from germline, CDR1 is ENHRY and CDR2 is SYGVKD. V lost 6 bases, J lost 1 base, and 12 bases lay in between. The length of the CDR3 is 14 residues. A second PCR of 7 to 11 cycles used a sample-barcoded 5' primer and a J-beta primer mix. TCRdb processed the 5' RACE reads anew with MiXCR; each CDR3 protein has one entry. The table includes 1.8 million or so distinct CDR3 sequences, roughly two fifths detected once. Remarks on this clonotype: Its antigen remains unknown.

The sample comprised blood. This chain joins TRBV10-3 and TRBJ1-1, with D perhaps matching TRBD1 (5 bases). The sequence was obtained from a human donor in good health. CDR3 in amino acids: CAIRAGTPNTEAFF. The CDR3 nucleotides are TGTGCCATCAGAGCAGGGACTCCGAACACTGAAGCTTTCTTT.